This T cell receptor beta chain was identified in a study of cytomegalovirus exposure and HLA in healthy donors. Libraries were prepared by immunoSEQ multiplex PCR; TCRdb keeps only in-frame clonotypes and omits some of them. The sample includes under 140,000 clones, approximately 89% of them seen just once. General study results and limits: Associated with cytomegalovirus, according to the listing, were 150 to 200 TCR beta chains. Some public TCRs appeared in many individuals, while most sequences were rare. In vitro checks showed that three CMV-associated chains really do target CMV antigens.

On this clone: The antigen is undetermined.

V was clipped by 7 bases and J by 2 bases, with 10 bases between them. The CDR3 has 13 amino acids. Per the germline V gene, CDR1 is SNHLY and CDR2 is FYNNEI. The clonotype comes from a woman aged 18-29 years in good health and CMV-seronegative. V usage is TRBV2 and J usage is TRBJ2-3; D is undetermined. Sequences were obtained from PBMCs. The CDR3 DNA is TGTGCCAGCATGGAAACTACCACAGATACGCAGTATTTT. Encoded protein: CASMETTTDTQYF.